These T cell receptor beta chains were read from a single sample in a study of blood T cell repertoires in COVID-19. The repertoire was sequenced with immunoSEQ multiplex PCR; TCRdb's copy has only in-frame clones and lacks some. The sample contains about 140,000 clones, approximately 80% of which appear only once. Sequencing was done on a sample of peripheral blood. These receptors were collected from a man aged 70 or older who had recovered from COVID-19. The CDR3 runs from the conserved cysteine through the conserved F or W. The D gene is left open where the match is weak. Not every row has a clone size; where given, it reads once, few, many or a size class.

j_gene	abundance	v_gene	d_gene	CDR3nt	CDR3aa
TRBJ2-7	NA	TRBV5-4	TRBD2	TGTGCCAGCAAACTAGCGGACTCCTACGAGCAGTACTTC	CASKLADSYEQYF
TRBJ2-1	NA	TRBV4-1	TRBD2	TGCGCCAGCAGCCAAGCAGGACTAGGATCCGATGAGCAGTTCTTC	CASSQAGLGSDEQFF
TRBJ1-1	few	TRBV27	TRBD1	TGTGCCAGCAGGTCGACAGGGGTATCTGAAGCTTTCTTT	CASRSTGVSEAFF
TRBJ2-1	NA	TRBV7-2	NA	TGTGCCAGCAGCCCTCGACTCGCTAGCGTTTCCTACAATGAGCAGTTCTTC	CASSPRLASVSYNEQFF
TRBJ2-1	NA	TRBV4-3	TRBD1	TGCGCCAGCAGCCAAGATGTCCCGGGACAGGGAGCCAATGAGCAGTTCTTC	CASSQDVPGQGANEQFF
TRBJ1-4	NA	TRBV10-3	NA	TGTGCCATCAGTGAGTCAGGCGGATCCAATGAAAAACTGTTTTTT	CAISESGGSNEKLFF
TRBJ2-5	NA	TRBV4-1	TRBD1	TGCGCCAGCAGCCAAGATACAGGGGCCGGGACGGAGGCCCAGTACTTC	CASSQDTGAGTEAQYF
TRBJ2-2	NA	TRBV7-2	TRBD1	TGTGCCAGCAGCTTAGCGGGGACAGAGACGACCGGGGAGCTGTTTTTT	CASSLAGTETTGELFF
TRBJ2-3	NA	TRBV19	TRBD2	TGTGCCAGTAGACGGGACTACACAGATACGCAGTATTTT	CASRRDYTDTQYF
TRBJ2-1	NA	TRBV9	NA	TGTGCCAGCAGCGTAGGCAGGAACAATGAGCAGTTCTTC	CASSVGRNNEQFF
TRBJ2-7	NA	TRBV19	TRBD1	TGTGCCAGTAGTCTACAGGGGATACCGTACGAGCAGTACTTC	CASSLQGIPYEQYF
TRBJ2-7	NA	TRBV9	NA	TGTGCCAGCAGCGTAACGGTTAGCTCCTACGAGCAGTACTTC	CASSVTVSSYEQYF
TRBJ1-4	NA	TRBV6-6	NA	TGTGCCAGCAGTTTACAGGGTCTGAGTAATGAAAAACTGTTTTTT	CASSLQGLSNEKLFF
TRBJ2-7	NA	TRBV30	NA	TGTGCCTGGAGTACCAGCTACGAGCAGTACTTC	CAWSTSYEQYF
TRBJ2-2	once	TRBV3-1/TRBV3-2	TRBD2	TGTGCCAGCAGCCAAGATCTAGTTGGTGGCTCCCGGGAGGGGGGGATCGGGGAGCTGTTTTTT	CASSQDLVGGSREGGIGELFF
TRBJ2-5	NA	TRBV9	NA	TGTGCCAGCAGCGTAAATTACGAGACTACAGAAGAGACCCAGTACTTC	CASSVNYETTEETQYF